This T cell receptor (beta chain) was obtained from a study of post-analysis software for immune sequencing data. Findings and limits, study-wide: Strong co-clustering by F measure was seen for same-batch samples. Controls had lower frequencies than patients of about 5 TRBV segments, which included TRBV5-6, TRBV5-1 and TRBV20-1.

cDNA libraries of TCR beta carried unique molecular identifiers. A single record per CDR3 protein comes from TCRdb applying MiXCR to the PCR reads. This sample yields about half a million distinct CDR3 sequences, of which roughly 46% are seen a single time; 9% to 14% belongs to the top ten. Germline V gives CDR1 MGHRA, CDR2 YSYEKL. The CDR3 loop spans 15 amino acids. J was trimmed by 3 bases and V by 8 bases; bases with no gene match: 11. To note about this clonotype: Its antigen is as yet unknown.

This TCR came from a girl under 18 with multiple sclerosis. The sample comprised blood. The chain carries TRBV4-1 and TRBJ2-7; 9 positions match TRBD2. CDR3 in amino acids: CASSPRGSGSYEQYF. DNA for the CDR3: TGCGCCAGCTCCCCTAGGGGTAGCGGGAGCTACGAGCAGTACTTC.